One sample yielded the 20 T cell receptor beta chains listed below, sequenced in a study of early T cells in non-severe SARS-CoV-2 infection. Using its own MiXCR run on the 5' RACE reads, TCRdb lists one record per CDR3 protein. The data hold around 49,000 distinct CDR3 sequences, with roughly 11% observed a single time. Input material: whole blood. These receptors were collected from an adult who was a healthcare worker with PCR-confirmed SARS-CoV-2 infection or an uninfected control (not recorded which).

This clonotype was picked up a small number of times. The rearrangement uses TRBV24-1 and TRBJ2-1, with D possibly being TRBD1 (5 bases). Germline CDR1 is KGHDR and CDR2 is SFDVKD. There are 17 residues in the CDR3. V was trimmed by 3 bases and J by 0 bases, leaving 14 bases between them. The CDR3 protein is CATSDPEATDSYNEQFF. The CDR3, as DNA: TGTGCCACCAGTGATCCCGAAGCGACAGACTCCTACAATGAGCAGTTCTTC.

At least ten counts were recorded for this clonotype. The chain's CDR3 is CASSQDANEQFF. Here the CDR3 DNA reads TGTGCCAGCAGCCAAGATGCGAATGAGCAGTTCTTC. The chain has TRBV4-2 and TRBJ2-1, with D unresolved. The CDR3 extends over 12 amino acids. CDR1 is LGHNA and CDR2 is YNFKEQ in the germline V gene. V lost 0 bases and J 7 bases, leaving 4 bases between the germline ends.

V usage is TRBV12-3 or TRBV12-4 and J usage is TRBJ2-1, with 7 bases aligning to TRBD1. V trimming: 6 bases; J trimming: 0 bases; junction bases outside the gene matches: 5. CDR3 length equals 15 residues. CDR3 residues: CASRTGTASYNEQFF. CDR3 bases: TGTGCCAGCAGGACCGGGACAGCCTCCTACAATGAGCAGTTCTTC.

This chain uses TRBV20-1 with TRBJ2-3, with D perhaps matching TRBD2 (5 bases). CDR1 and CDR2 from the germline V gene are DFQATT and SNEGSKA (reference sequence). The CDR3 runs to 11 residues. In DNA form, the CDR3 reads TGCAGCAATTTCGGAGGTGATACGCAGTATTTT. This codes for CSNFGGDTQYF.

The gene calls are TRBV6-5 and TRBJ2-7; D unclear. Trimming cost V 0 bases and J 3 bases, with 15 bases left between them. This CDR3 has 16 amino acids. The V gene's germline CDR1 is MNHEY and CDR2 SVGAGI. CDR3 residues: CASSYSSRVVDYEQYF. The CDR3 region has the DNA TGTGCCAGCAGTTACTCGTCACGCGTGGTGGACTACGAGCAGTACTTC.

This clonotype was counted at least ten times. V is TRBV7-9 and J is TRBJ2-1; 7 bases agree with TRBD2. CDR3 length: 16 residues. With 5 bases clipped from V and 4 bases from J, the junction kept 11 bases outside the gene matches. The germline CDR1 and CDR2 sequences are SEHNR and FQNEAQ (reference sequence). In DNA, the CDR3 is TGTGCCAGCAGCCCGCGGGGGACTTTTACGTACAATGAGCAGTTCTTC. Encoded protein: CASSPRGTFTYNEQFF.

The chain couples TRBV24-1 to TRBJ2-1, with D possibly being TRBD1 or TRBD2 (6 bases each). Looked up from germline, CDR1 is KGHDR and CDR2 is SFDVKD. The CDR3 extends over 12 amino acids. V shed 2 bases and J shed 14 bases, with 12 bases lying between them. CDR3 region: CATSDSGGPEFF. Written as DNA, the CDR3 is TGTGCCACCAGTGATTCCGGGGGCCCGGAGTTCTTC.

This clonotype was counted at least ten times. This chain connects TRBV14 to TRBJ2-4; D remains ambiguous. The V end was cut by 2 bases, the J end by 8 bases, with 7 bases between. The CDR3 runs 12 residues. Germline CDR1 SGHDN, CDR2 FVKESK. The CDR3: CASSQNWDIQYF. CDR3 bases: TGTGCCAGCAGCCAAAACTGGGACATTCAGTACTTC.

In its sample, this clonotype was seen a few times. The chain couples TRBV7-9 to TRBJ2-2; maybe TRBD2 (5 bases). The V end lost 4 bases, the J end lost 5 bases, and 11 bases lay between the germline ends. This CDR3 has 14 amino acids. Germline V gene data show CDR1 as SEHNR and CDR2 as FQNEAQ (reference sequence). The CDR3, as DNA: TGTGCCAGCAGCTCTAAAACTAGGACCGGGGAGCTGTTTTTT. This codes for CASSSKTRTGELFF.

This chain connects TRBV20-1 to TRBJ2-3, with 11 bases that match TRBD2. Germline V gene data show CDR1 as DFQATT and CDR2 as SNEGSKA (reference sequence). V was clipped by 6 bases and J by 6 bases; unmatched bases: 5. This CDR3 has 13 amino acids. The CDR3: CSALLAGADTQYF. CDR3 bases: TGCAGTGCCCTACTAGCGGGAGCGGATACGCAGTATTTT.

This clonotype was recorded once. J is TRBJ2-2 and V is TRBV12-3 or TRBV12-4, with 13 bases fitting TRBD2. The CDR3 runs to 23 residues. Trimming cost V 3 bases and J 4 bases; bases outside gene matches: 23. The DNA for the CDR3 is TGTGCCAGCAGTTTGCAATTGAGGTTCGGGACTAGCGGGAACTTCGTCGGCACCGGGGAGCTGTTTTTT. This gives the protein CASSLQLRFGTSGNFVGTGELFF.

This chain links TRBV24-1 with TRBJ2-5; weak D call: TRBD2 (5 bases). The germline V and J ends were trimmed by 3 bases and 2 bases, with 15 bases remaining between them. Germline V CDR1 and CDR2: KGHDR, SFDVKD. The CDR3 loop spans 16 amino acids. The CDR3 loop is CATSDSGRSFQETQYF. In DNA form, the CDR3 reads TGTGCCACCAGTGATAGCGGACGGAGTTTTCAAGAGACCCAGTACTTC.

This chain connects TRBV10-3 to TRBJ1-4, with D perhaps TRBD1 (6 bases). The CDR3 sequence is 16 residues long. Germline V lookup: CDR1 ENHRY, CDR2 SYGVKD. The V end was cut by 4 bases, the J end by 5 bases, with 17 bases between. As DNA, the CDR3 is TGTGCCATCAGTGCCACCCCGACAGGCCTCAATGAAAAACTGTTTTTT. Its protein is CAISATPTGLNEKLFF.

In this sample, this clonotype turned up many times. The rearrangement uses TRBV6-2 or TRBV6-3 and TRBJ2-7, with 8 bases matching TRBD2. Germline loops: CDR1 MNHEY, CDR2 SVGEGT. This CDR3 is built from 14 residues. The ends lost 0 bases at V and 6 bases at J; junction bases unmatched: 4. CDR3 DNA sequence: TGTGCCAGCAGTTACTCCGGGACTAGGGGCGAGCAGTACTTC. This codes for CASSYSGTRGEQYF.

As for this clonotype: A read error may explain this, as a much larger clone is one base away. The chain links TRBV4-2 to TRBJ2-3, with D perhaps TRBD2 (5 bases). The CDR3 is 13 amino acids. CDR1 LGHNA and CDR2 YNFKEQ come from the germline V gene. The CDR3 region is CASSPGSTDTLYF. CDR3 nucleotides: TGTGCCAGCAGCCCTGGGAGCACAGATACGCTGTATTTT.

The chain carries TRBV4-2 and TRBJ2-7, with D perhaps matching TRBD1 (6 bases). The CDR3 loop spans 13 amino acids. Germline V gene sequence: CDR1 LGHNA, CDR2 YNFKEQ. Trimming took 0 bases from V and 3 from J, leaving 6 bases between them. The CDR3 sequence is CASSQEGGYEQYF. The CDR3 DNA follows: TGTGCCAGCAGCCAAGAAGGGGGCTACGAGCAGTACTTC.

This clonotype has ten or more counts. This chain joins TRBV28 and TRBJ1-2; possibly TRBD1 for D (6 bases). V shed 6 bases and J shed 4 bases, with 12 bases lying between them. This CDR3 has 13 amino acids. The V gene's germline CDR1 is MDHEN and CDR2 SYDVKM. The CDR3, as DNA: TGTGCCAGCAGCCCCGACAGGTCCTATGGCTACACCTTC. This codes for CASSPDRSYGYTF.

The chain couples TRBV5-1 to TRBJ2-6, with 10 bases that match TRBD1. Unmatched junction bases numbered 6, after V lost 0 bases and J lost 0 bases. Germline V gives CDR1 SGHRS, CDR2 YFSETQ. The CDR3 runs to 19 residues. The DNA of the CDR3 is TGCGCCAGCAGCTTGGGGGACAGGGGCAAGAGCTCTGGGGCCAACGTCCTGACTTTC. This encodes CASSLGDRGKSSGANVLTF.

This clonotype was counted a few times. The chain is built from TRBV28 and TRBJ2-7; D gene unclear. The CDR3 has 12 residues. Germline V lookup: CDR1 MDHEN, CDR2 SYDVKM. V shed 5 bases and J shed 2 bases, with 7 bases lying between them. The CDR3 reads CASSLNTYEQYF. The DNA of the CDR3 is TGTGCCAGCAGTCTCAACACCTACGAGCAGTACTTC.

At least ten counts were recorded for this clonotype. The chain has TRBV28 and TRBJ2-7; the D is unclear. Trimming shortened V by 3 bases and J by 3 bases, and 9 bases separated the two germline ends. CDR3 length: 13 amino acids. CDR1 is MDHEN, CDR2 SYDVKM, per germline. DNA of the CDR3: TGTGCCAGCAGTTTTCTGGGGAACTACGAGCAGTACTTC. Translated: CASSFLGNYEQYF.